This TCR beta chain comes out of a study of shared clonotypes between healthy human individuals. This clone was counted once. Antigen: not known. Germline V gene sequence: CDR1 PRHDT, CDR2 FYEKMQ (reference sequence). This CDR3 has 16 amino acids. V was cut by 0 bases and J by 1 base, with 7 bases left in between. Whole-study results and caveats: Estimated richness values were generally larger in naive subsets than in memory subsets. Only blood was sampled; tissue repertoires likely differ. In four donors, approximately 5% of naive CD4 clonotypes appeared in common.

The method was immunoSEQ multiplex PCR; TCRdb's version includes in-frame clones alone and lacks a portion of them. The sample holds more than 2 million clones, over 85% seen once. As defined, naive CD8 cells were CD45RO-negative and positively selected for CCR7, with terminally differentiated effector memory CD45RA+ cells excluded. The sequence came from a man younger than 30 in good health. Some clones in this sample may be carry-over from other donors' samples. The V gene is TRBV13, the J gene TRBJ2-6; D remains unclear. Sequenced input: naive CD8+ T cells from PBMCs. The CDR3 nucleotides are TGTGCCAGCAGCTTAGGATTTGGGTCTGGGGCCAACGTCCTGACTTTC. This sequence encodes CASSLGFGSGANVLTF.